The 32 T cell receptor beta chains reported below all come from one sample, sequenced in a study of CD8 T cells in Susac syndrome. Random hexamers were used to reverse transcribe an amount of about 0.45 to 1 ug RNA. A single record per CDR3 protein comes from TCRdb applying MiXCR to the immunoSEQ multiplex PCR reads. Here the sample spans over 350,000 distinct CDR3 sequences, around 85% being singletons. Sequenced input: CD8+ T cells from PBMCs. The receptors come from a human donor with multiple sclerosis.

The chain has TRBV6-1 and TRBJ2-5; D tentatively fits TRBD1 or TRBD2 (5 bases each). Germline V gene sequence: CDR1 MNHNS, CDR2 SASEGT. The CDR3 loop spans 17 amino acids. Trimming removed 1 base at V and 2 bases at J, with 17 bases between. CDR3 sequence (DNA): TGTGCCAGCAGTGAAGGCGGTTGGGGACGGATGCAAGAGACCCAGTACTTC. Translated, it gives CASSEGGWGRMQETQYF.

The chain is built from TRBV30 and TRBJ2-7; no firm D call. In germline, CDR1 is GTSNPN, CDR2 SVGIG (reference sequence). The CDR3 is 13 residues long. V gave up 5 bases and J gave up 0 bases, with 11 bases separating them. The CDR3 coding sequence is TGTGCCTGGGACGACACCAGCTCCTACGAGCAGTACTTC. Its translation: CAWDDTSSYEQYF.

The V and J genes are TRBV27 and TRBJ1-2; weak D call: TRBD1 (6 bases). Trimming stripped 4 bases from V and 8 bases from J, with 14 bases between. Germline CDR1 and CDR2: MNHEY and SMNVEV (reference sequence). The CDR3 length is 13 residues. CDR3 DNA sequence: TGTGCCAGCAGTTACGGACAGAAATACGGCTACACCTTC. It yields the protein CASSYGQKYGYTF.

CDR3 residues: CASSFIGWGDSNEQFF. The DNA of the CDR3 is TGTGCCAGCAGTTTTATAGGGTGGGGTGATTCGAATGAGCAGTTCTTC. V usage is TRBV12-3 or TRBV12-4 and J usage is TRBJ2-1; D is uncertain. V was trimmed by 3 bases and J by 7 bases, leaving 19 bases between them. This CDR3 is built from 16 residues.

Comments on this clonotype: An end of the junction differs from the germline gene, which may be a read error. The CDR3: CSGTDSNPEAFF. DNA for the CDR3: TGCAGCGGGACCGACTCGAACCCTGAAGCTTTCTTT. The chain joins TRBV29-1 to TRBJ1-1; D not resolved. This CDR3 contains 12 residues. Germline-derived CDR1 and CDR2 are SQVTM and ANQGSEA.

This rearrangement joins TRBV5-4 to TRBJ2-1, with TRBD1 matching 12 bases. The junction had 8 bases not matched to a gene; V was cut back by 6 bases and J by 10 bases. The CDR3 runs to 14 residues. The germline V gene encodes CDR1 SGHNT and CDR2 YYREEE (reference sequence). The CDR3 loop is CASTTGTGGDEQFF. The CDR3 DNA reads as TGTGCCAGCACCACGGGGACAGGGGGCGACGAGCAGTTCTTC. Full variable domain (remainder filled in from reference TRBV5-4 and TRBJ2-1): ETGVTQSPTHLIKTRGQQVTLRCSSQSGHNTVSWYQQALGQGPQFIFQYYREEENGRGNFPPRFSGLQFPNYSSELNVNALELDDSALYLCASTTGTGGDEQFFGPGTRLTVL.

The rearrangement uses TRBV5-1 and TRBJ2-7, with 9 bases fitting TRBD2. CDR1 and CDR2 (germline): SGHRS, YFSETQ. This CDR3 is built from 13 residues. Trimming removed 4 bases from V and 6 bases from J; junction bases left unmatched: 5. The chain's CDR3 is CASSLEAGGEQYF. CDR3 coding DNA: TGCGCCAGCAGCCTAGAAGCGGGAGGCGAGCAGTACTTC.

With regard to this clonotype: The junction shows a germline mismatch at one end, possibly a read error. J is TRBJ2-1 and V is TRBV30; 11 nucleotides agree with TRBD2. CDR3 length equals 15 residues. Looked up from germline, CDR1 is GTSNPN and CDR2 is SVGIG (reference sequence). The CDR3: CAWRLAGGLYNEQLF. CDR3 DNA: TGTGCCTGGAGATTAGCGGGAGGGCTTTATAATGAGCAGCTCTTC. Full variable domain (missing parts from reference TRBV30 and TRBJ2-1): SQTIHQWPATLVQPVGSPLSLECTVEGTSNPNLYWYRQAAGRGLQLLFYSVGIGQISSEVPQNLSASRPQDRQFILSSKKLLLSDSGFYLCAWRLAGGLYNEQLFGPGTRLTVL.

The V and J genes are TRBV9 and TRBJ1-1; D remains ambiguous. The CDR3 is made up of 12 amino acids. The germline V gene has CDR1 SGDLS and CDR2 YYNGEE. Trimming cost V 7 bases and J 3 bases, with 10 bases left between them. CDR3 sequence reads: CASGNWHTEAFF. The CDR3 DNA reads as TGTGCCAGCGGTAATTGGCACACTGAAGCTTTCTTT.

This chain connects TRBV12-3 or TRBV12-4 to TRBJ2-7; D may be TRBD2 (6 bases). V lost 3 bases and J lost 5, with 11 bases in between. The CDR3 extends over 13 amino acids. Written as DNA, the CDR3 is TGTGCCAGCAGTTTCGAGGGGAGGCACGAGCAGTACTTC. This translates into CASSFEGRHEQYF.

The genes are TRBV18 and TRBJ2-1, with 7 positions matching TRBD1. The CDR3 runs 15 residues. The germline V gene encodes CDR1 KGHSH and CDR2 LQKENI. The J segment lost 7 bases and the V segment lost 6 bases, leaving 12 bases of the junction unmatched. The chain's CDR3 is CASSPQDRIGNEQFF. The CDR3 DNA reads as TGTGCCAGCTCTCCTCAGGACAGGATAGGTAATGAGCAGTTCTTC.

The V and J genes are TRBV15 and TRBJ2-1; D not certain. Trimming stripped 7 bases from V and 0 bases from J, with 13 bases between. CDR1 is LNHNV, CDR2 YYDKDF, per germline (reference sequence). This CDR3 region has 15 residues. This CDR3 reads CATTVAVSSYNEQFF. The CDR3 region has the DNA TGTGCCACCACCGTTGCAGTTAGCTCCTACAATGAGCAGTTCTTC.

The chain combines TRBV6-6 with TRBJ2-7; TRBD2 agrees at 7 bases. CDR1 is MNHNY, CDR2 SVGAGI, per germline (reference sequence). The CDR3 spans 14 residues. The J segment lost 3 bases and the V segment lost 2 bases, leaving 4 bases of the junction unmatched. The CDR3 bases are TGTGCCAGCAGTTACGGTGGGGGGGACTACGAGCAGTACTTC. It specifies CASSYGGGDYEQYF.

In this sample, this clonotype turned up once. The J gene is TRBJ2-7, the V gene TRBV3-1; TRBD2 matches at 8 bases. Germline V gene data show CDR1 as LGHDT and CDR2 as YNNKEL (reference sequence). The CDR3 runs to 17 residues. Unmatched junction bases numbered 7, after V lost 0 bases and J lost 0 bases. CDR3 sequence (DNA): TGTGCCAGCAGCCAAGATCCCGCGGGAGGCTACTCCTACGAGCAGTACTTC. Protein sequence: CASSQDPAGGYSYEQYF.

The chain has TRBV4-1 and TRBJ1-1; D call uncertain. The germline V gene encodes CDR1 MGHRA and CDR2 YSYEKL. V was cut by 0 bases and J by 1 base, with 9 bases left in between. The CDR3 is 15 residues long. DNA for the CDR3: TGCGCCAGCAGCCAAGAATGGAGGCAGAACACTGAAGCTTTCTTT. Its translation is CASSQEWRQNTEAFF.

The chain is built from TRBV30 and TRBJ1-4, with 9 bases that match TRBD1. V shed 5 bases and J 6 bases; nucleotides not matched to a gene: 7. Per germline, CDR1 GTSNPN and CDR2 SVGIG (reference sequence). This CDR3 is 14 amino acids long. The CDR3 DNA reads TGTGCCTGGTCACAGGGGGCTGGGGATGAAAAACTGTTTTTT. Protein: CAWSQGAGDEKLFF. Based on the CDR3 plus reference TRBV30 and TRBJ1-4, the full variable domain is SQTIHQWPATLVQPVGSPLSLECTVEGTSNPNLYWYRQAAGRGLQLLFYSVGIGQISSEVPQNLSASRPQDRQFILSSKKLLLSDSGFYLCAWSQGAGDEKLFFGSGTQLSVL.

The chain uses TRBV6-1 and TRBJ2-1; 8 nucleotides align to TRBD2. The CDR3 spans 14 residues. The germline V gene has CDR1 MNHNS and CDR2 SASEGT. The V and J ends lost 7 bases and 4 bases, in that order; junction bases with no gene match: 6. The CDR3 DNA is TGTGCCAGCATTGACGGGAGGGGTTACAATGAGCAGTTCTTC. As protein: CASIDGRGYNEQFF.

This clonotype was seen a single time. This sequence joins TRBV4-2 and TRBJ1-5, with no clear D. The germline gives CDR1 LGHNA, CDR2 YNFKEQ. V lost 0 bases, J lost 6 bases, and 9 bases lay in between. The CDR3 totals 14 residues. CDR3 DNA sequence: TGTGCCAGCAGCCAAGAGGTTGCGTTTCAGCCCCAGCATTTT. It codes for CASSQEVAFQPQHF.

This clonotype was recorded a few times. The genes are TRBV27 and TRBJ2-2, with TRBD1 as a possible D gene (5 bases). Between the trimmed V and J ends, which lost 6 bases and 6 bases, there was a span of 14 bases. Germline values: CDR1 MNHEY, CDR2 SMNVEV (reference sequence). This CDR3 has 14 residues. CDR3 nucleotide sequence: TGTGCCAGCAGACTTGGGGCCACAGCCGGGGAGCTGTTTTTT. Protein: CASRLGATAGELFF.

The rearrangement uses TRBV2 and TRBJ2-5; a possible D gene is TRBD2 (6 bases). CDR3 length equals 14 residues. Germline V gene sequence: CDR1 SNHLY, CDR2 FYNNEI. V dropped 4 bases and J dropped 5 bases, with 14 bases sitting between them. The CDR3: CASSGAGLRETQYF. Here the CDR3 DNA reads TGTGCCAGCAGTGGTGCGGGGCTACGGGAGACCCAGTACTTC.

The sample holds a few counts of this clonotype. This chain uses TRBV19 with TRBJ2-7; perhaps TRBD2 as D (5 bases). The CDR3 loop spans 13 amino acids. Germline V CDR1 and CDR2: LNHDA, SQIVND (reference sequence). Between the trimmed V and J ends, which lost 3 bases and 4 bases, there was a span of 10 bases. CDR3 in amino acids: CASSMGGGYEQYF. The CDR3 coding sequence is TGTGCCAGTAGTATGGGTGGAGGATACGAGCAGTACTTC.

The CDR3 coding sequence is TGTGCCAGCGGTGGGTCTCAGAGCGGGGGTTCCCCGGCCATGTGGAATGAGCAGTTCTTC. Protein sequence: CASGGSQSGGSPAMWNEQFF. The rearrangement uses TRBV2 and TRBJ2-1, with 8 nucleotides matching TRBD2. V dropped 8 bases and J dropped 7; count of bases not matched to a gene: 28. From germline, CDR1 is SNHLY and CDR2 FYNNEI. This CDR3 contains 20 residues.

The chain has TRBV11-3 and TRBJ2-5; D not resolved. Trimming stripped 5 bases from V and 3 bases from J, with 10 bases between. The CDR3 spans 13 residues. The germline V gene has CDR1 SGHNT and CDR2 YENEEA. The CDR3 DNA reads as TGTGCCAGCAGCCCGCATTTCGAAGAGACCCAGTACTTC. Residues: CASSPHFEETQYF.

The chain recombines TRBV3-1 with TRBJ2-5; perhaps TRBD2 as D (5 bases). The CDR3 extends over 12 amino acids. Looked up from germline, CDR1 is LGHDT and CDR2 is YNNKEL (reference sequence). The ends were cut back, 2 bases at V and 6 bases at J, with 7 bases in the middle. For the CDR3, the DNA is TGTGCCAGCAGCCAACCGGGAAAGACCCAGTACTTC. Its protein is CASSQPGKTQYF.

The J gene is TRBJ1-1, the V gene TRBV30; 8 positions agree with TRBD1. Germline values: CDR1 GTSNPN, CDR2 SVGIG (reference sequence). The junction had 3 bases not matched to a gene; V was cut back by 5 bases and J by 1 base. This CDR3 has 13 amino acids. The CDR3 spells CAWDRGENTEAFF. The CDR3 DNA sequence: TGTGCCTGGGACAGGGGAGAGAACACTGAAGCTTTCTTT.

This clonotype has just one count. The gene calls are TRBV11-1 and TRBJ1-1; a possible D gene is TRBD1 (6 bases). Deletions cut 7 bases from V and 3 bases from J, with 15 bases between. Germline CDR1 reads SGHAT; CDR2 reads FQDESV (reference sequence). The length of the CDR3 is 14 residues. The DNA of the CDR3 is TGTGCCAGCACCACCGGGGGCTGGGACACTGAAGCTTTCTTT. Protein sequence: CASTTGGWDTEAFF.

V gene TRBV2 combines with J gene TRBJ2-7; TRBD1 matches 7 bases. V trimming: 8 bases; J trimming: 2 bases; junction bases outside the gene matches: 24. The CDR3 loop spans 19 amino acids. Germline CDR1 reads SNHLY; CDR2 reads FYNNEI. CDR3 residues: CASLHPGPRQGNRAYEQYF. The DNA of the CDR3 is TGTGCCAGCTTGCACCCGGGGCCCCGACAGGGAAACAGAGCCTACGAGCAGTACTTC.

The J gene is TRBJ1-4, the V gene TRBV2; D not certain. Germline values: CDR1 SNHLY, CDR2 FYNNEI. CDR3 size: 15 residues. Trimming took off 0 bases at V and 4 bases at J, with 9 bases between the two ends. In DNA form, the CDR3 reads TGTGCCAGCAGTGAAGCTGGGATTATTAATGAAAAACTGTTTTTT. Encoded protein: CASSEAGIINEKLFF.

The CDR3: CASSLFSPSLATYEQYF. CDR3 DNA: TGTGCCAGCAGTTTATTTAGTCCGAGCCTGGCTACCTACGAGCAGTACTTC. The rearrangement uses TRBV27 and TRBJ2-7; D is ambiguous. In germline, CDR1 is MNHEY, CDR2 SMNVEV (reference sequence). Trimming took off 1 base at V and 2 bases at J, with 18 bases between the two ends. The CDR3 length is 17 residues.

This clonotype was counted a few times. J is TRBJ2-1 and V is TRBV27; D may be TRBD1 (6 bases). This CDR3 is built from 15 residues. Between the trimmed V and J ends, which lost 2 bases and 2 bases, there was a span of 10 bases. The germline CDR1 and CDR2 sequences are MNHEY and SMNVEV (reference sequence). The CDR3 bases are TGTGCCAGCAGTTTAAGTGGGGGCCCCTACAATGAGCAGTTCTTC. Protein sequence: CASSLSGGPYNEQFF.

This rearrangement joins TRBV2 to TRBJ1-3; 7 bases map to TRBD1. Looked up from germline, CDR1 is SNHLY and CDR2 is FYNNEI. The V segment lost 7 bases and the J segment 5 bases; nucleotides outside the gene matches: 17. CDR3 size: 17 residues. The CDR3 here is CASMERGLLEFRNTIYF. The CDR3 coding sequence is TGTGCCAGCATGGAGAGGGGGCTTCTTGAGTTCAGAAACACCATATATTTT.

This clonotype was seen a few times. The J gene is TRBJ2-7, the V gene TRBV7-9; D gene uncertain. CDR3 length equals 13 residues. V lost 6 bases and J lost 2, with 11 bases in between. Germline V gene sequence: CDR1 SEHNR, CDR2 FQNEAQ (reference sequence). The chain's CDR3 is CASSMDGTYEQYF. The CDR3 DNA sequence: TGTGCCAGCAGTATGGACGGTACCTACGAGCAGTACTTC.